The 9 T cell receptor beta chains presented below share a single source sample, sequenced in a study of shared clonotypes between healthy human individuals. This table comes from immunoSEQ multiplex PCR, and its TCRdb copy is limited to in-frame clones, with some not included. The sample lists some 2,100,000 clones, more than 90% seen once, with roughly 0.13% in the top ten. The sequenced material came from naive CD4+ T cells sorted from blood. Specified subset: CD45RA+ positively selected. These receptors were taken from a man younger than 35 in good health.

The chain joins TRBV6-1 to TRBJ2-6; D perhaps matches TRBD1 (6 bases). The ends were cut back, 3 bases at V and 2 bases at J, with 8 bases in the middle. The CDR3 is made up of 15 amino acids. Germline CDR1 and CDR2: MNHNS and SASEGT. The CDR3 region is CASSDEGAGANVLTF. CDR3 DNA: TGTGCCAGCAGTGATGAGGGGGCTGGGGCCAACGTCCTGACTTTC.

The chain joins TRBV7-2 to TRBJ2-7; no clear D gene. Trimming cost V 1 base and J 4 bases, with 8 bases left between them. Germline CDR1 SGHTA, CDR2 FQGNSA. This CDR3 has 13 amino acids. The CDR3 loop reads CASSLVALYEQYF. The CDR3 DNA reads TGTGCCAGCAGCTTAGTCGCGCTGTACGAGCAGTACTTC.

The chain links TRBV7-9 to TRBJ2-5; D may be TRBD2 (6 bases). This CDR3 is built from 14 residues. The V end was cut by 6 bases, the J end by 2 bases, with 13 bases between. Germline assignment: CDR1 SEHNR and CDR2 FQNEAQ (reference sequence). The CDR3 here is CASSKGRGQETQYF. As DNA, the CDR3 is TGTGCCAGCAGTAAAGGGCGGGGACAAGAGACCCAGTACTTC.

CDR3 in amino acids: CSVHGERTEAFF. The CDR3 region has the DNA TGCAGCGTGCACGGTGAGAGAACTGAAGCTTTCTTT. This chain links TRBV29-1 with TRBJ1-1, with D uncertain. The CDR3 sequence is 12 residues long. Per the germline V gene, CDR1 is SQVTM and CDR2 is ANQGSEA. V was pared by 6 bases and J by 5 bases, with 13 bases between.

This chain links TRBV2 with TRBJ2-1, with 7 bases lining up with TRBD2. CDR1 and CDR2 (germline): SNHLY, FYNNEI. The V gene end was trimmed by 1 base and the J gene end by 3 bases; junction bases not matched to a gene: 12. This CDR3 region has 18 residues. CDR3 residues: CASSEGTSVNFDYNEQFF. The CDR3 DNA reads as TGTGCCAGCAGTGAAGGGACTAGTGTAAACTTCGACTACAATGAGCAGTTCTTC.

V usage is TRBV5-1 and J usage is TRBJ2-3; no clear D. The V end lost 4 bases, the J end lost 8 bases, and 11 bases lay between the germline ends. Germline CDR1 is SGHRS and CDR2 is YFSETQ. This CDR3 comprises 12 residues. In nucleotides, the CDR3 is TGCGCCAGCAGCCCCCCGGTGGGTACGCAGTATTTT. Its translation: CASSPPVGTQYF.

This clone has a single count. This sequence joins TRBV7-9 and TRBJ2-7, with 7 bases identical to TRBD1. The CDR3 is 14 amino acids. Per the germline V gene, CDR1 is SEHNR and CDR2 is FQNEAQ (reference sequence). V shed 1 base and J 2 bases; nucleotides not matched to a gene: 2. CDR3 protein: CASSLDGTAYEQYF. The CDR3 region has the DNA TGTGCCAGCAGCTTAGACGGGACAGCCTACGAGCAGTACTTC. The whole variable domain, remainder taken from reference TRBV7-9 and TRBJ2-7, is DTGVSQNPRHKITKRGQNVTFRCDPISEHNRLYWYRQTLGQGPEFLTYFQNEAQLEKSRLLSDRFSAERPKGSFSTLEIQRTEQGDSAMYLCASSLDGTAYEQYFGPGTRLTVT.

J is TRBJ1-2 and V is TRBV10-3, with D tentatively TRBD1 (5 bases). Germline V lookup: CDR1 ENHRY, CDR2 SYGVKD. This CDR3 spans 14 amino acids. V gave up 4 bases and J gave up 2 bases, with 11 bases separating them. CDR3 sequence reads: CAISVGRENYGYTF. CDR3 nucleotides: TGTGCCATCAGTGTAGGCAGGGAGAACTATGGCTACACCTTC.

V gene TRBV2 combines with J gene TRBJ2-1; TRBD1 matches 9 bases. CDR3 length: 15 amino acids. Germline V gene sequence: CDR1 SNHLY, CDR2 FYNNEI. V was pared by 7 bases and J by 8 bases, with 12 bases of the junction left unmatched. CDR3 DNA sequence: TGTGCCAGCAAACTTACAGGGGGCGGATCGGATGAGCAGTTCTTC. Translating it yields CASKLTGGGSDEQFF.